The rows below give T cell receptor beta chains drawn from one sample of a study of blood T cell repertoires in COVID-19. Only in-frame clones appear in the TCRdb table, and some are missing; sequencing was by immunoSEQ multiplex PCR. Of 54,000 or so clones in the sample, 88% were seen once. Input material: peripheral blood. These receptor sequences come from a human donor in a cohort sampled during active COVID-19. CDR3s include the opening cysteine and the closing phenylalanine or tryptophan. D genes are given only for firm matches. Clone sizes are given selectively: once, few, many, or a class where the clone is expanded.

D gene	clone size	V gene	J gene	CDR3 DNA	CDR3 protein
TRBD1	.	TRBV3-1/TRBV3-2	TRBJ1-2	TGTGCCAGCAGGGGACAGGGGATAAACTATGGCTACACCTTC	CASRGQGINYGYTF
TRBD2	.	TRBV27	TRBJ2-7	TGTGCCAGCAGTTTATTTGGGACTAGCGGGATCTACGAGCAGTACTTC	CASSLFGTSGIYEQYF
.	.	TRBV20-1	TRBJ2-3	TGCAGTGCTAGTCGGCAGCGGCGCACAGATACGCAGTATTTT	CSASRQRRTDTQYF
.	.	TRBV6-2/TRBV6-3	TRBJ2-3	TGTGCCAGCAGTCCGTCCACAGATACGCAGTATTTT	CASSPSTDTQYF
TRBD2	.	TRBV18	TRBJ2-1	TGTGCCAGCTCACCAAGGACTAGCGACAATGAGCAGTTCTTC	CASSPRTSDNEQFF
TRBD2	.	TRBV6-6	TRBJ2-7	TGTGCCAGCAGTTACTCGACTAGCGGCTACGAGCAGTACTTC	CASSYSTSGYEQYF
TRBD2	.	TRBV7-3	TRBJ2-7	TGTGCCAGCAGCTTAGCGGGAGGGTCCGGAGAGCAGTACTTC	CASSLAGGSGEQYF
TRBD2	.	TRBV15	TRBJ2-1	TGTGCCACCAGCAGGTCCAGCGGGAACCACAATGAGCAGTTCTTC	CATSRSSGNHNEQFF
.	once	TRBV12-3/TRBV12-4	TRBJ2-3	TGTGCCAGCAGTGGACAGTCAGATACGCAGTATTTT	CASSGQSDTQYF
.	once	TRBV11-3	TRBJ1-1	TGTGCCAGCAGCTTAGAGGGGGGCACTGAAGCTTTCTTT	CASSLEGGTEAFF
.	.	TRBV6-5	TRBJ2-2	TGTGCCACGAGAATACGGGGGATCTTGGCCGGGGAGCTGTTTTTT	CATRIRGILAGELFF
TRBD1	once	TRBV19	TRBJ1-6	TGTGCCAGCTCGGGACAGGGCTATTCACCCCTCCACTTT	CASSGQGYSPLHF
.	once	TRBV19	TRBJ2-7	TGTGCCAGTAGTATCTACGAAAGCTACGAGCAGTACTTC	CASSIYESYEQYF
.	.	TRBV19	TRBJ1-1	TGTGCCAGTAGTATAGGCGGGGTATCCACTGAAGCTTTCTTT	CASSIGGVSTEAFF
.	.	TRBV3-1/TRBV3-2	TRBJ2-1	TGTGCCAGCAGCCGGAACTACGGGGGCAATGAGCAGTTCTTC	CASSRNYGGNEQFF
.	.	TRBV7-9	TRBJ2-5	TGTGCCAGCAGCTCGAGCGGACTACTACAAGAGACCCAGTACTTC	CASSSSGLLQETQYF
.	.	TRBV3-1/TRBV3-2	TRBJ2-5	TGTGCCAGCAGCCAAGATCCAGGGCTCGGAGAGACCCAGTACTTC	CASSQDPGLGETQYF
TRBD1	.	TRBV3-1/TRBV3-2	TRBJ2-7	TGTGCCAGCAGCCGTGAGAGGACAGGGTTCTACGAGCAGTACTTC	CASSRERTGFYEQYF
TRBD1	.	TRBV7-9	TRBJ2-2	TGTGCCAGCAGCTTGGACAGGGGGTACACCGGGGAGCTGTTTTTT	CASSLDRGYTGELFF
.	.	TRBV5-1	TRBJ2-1	TGCGCCAGCAGCTTGGGTACGGGAGCCGCCTACAATGAGCAGTTCTTC	CASSLGTGAAYNEQFF
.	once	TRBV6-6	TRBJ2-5	TGTGCCAGCAGCCAGCAAGAGACCCAGTACTTC	CASSQQETQYF
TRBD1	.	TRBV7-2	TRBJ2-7	TGTGCCAGCAGCCGCGGACAGGGCTTAAAGCAGTACTTC	CASSRGQGLKQYF
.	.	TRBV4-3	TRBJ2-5	TGCGCCAGCAGCCAAGATTGGGTGAGGGAAGAGACCCAGTACTTC	CASSQDWVREETQYF
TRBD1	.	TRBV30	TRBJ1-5	TGTGCCTGGAGTCCAAGGACAGGGTCCCCCGGAGTTAGCAATCAGCCCCAGCATTTT	CAWSPRTGSPGVSNQPQHF
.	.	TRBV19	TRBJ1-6	TGTGCCAGTAGTTCAAGCCCGGCGGGTAATTCACCCCTCCACTTT	CASSSSPAGNSPLHF
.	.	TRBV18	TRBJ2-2	TGTGCCAGCTCACCTGAGGTGATTACAAACACCGGGGAGCTGTTTTTT	CASSPEVITNTGELFF
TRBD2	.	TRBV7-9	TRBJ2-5	TGTGCCAGCAGCTTGACTAGCGGGGGCCTAGAGGAGACCCAGTACTTC	CASSLTSGGLEETQYF
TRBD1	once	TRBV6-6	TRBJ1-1	TGTGCCAGCAGAACCGGGACAGGGGGGTTCGGCACTGAAGCTTTCTTT	CASRTGTGGFGTEAFF